These 22 T cell receptor beta chains were sequenced from one sample in a study of Graves' ophthalmopathy and Graves' hyperthyroidism. The study amplified TCR beta CDR3 regions using RNA transcripts. HTBI primers were used in a first-round RT-PCR, which preceded a second-round multiplex PCR. TCRdb reprocessed the multiplex PCR reads with MiXCR, giving one entry per CDR3 protein. Found here are a few hundred thousand distinct CDR3 sequences, 20% to 25% of them singletons; the top ten hold around 45%. Sequencing was carried out using peripheral blood. Receptor source: a woman in her fifties or sixties with Graves' ophthalmopathy.

At least ten counts were recorded for this clonotype. The chain couples TRBV4-2 to TRBJ2-7; D is undetermined. Trimming left V 0 bases short and J 1 base short, with 7 bases between. CDR3 size: 14 residues. The germline gives CDR1 LGHNA, CDR2 YNFKEQ. CDR3 DNA: TGTGCCAGCAGCCAAGATGCGGATTCCTACGAGCAGTACTTC. Protein sequence: CASSQDADSYEQYF.

This clonotype was seen at least ten times. The rearrangement links TRBV6-2 or TRBV6-3 to TRBJ2-5, with D unclear. The germline CDR1 and CDR2 sequences are MNHEY and SVGEGT. The CDR3 consists of 11 residues. V was pared by 0 bases and J by 7 bases, with 3 bases between. The CDR3 region has the DNA TGTGCCAGCAGTTACTCGGTGACCCAGTACTTC. This encodes CASSYSVTQYF.

This clonotype was detected ten times or more. This chain links TRBV5-6 with TRBJ1-6, with 10 bases lining up with TRBD1. V lost 4 bases to trimming and J lost 8 bases; unmatched junction nucleotides: 9. Germline CDR1 reads SGHDT; CDR2 reads YYEEEE. The CDR3 contains 16 residues. The CDR3 spells CASSVPAGTGDSPLHF. In nucleotides, the CDR3 is TGTGCCAGCAGCGTCCCGGCGGGGACAGGGGATTCACCCCTCCACTTT.

The chain joins TRBV12-3 or TRBV12-4 to TRBJ2-5; TRBD2 aligns across 7 bases. The length of the CDR3 is 16 residues. Germline trimming cut 5 bases from V and 3 bases from J; bases unmatched to any gene: 12. CDR3 sequence: CASSNNGLGLKETQYF. DNA of the CDR3: TGTGCCAGCAGTAACAACGGACTAGGACTAAAAGAGACCCAGTACTTC.

This clonotype has ten or more counts. The genes are TRBV5-1 and TRBJ1-1; perhaps TRBD1 as D (6 bases). Germline V gene sequence: CDR1 SGHRS, CDR2 YFSETQ. Trimming left V 0 bases short and J 0 bases short, with 12 bases between. The CDR3 totals 16 residues. Here the CDR3 reads CASSLAGAQLNTEAFF. CDR3 DNA sequence: TGCGCCAGCAGCTTGGCGGGGGCTCAGTTGAACACTGAAGCTTTCTTT.

This clonotype was counted at least ten times. The chain is built from TRBV19 and TRBJ2-5; D gene ambiguous. This CDR3 contains 14 residues. Germline V CDR1 and CDR2: LNHDA, SQIVND (reference sequence). Trimming cost V 5 bases and J 7 bases, with 17 bases left between them. The DNA of the CDR3 is TGTGCCAGTAGTCCTCCGGGCCCGGTTAGGACCCAGTACTTC. Its protein is CASSPPGPVRTQYF.

This clonotype showed up many times. The chain has TRBV6-2 or TRBV6-3 and TRBJ1-3, with D uncertain. V was trimmed by 8 bases and J by 1 base, leaving 12 bases between them. Germline V CDR1 and CDR2: MNHEY, SVGEGT. The CDR3 spans 14 residues. The CDR3 sequence is CASGLLHSGNTIYF. DNA of the CDR3: TGTGCCAGCGGATTGTTACATTCTGGAAACACCATATATTTT.

This clonotype was detected ten times or more. The chain recombines TRBV20-1 with TRBJ2-2; D is ambiguous. Looked up from germline, CDR1 is DFQATT and CDR2 is SNEGSKA (reference sequence). This CDR3 has 13 amino acids. V gave up 3 bases and J gave up 1 base, with 6 bases separating them. CDR3: CSARFGNTGELFF. For the CDR3, the DNA is TGCAGTGCTAGGTTCGGGAACACCGGGGAGCTGTTTTTT.

This clonotype was counted ten times or more. V gene TRBV10-3 combines with J gene TRBJ2-7; 7 bases are a match to TRBD1. The CDR3 spans 15 residues. The germline gives CDR1 ENHRY, CDR2 SYGVKD. V lost 0 bases, J lost 2 bases, and 4 bases stayed unmatched. The CDR3 DNA reads TGTGCCATCAGTGAGTCGCCGGGACAGCCCTACGAGCAGTACTTC. This sequence encodes CAISESPGQPYEQYF.

The chain has TRBV28 and TRBJ1-1; weak D call: TRBD1 (5 bases). Germline CDR1 and CDR2: MDHEN and SYDVKM. The CDR3 totals 15 residues. The V and J ends lost 4 bases and 3 bases respectively, with 15 bases between them. CDR3 nucleotide sequence: TGTGCCAGCAGTTCGCGGACACTCCGGGACACTGAAGCTTTCTTT. Protein sequence: CASSSRTLRDTEAFF. Together with reference TRBV28 and TRBJ1-1, the CDR3 gives the full variable domain: DVKVTQSSRYLVKRTGEKVFLECVQDMDHENMFWYRQDPGLGLRLIYFSYDVKMKEKGDIPEGYSVSREKKERFSLILESASTNQTSMYLCASSSRTLRDTEAFFGQGTRLTVV.

The table lists this clonotype with many counts. J is TRBJ1-2 and V is TRBV28; D is unclear. The V gene's germline CDR1 is MDHEN and CDR2 SYDVKM. The CDR3 totals 10 residues. V was trimmed by 6 bases and J by 8 bases, leaving 7 bases between them. CDR3 protein: CASSSGGYTF. The DNA of the CDR3 is TGTGCCAGCAGCTCGGGCGGCTACACCTTC.

Many counts were recorded for this clonotype. J is TRBJ2-5 and V is TRBV20-1; 8 bases are a match to TRBD2. The CDR3 is 13 amino acids. CDR1 DFQATT and CDR2 SNEGSKA come from the germline V gene (reference sequence). J lost 4 bases, V lost 3 bases, and 4 bases had no gene match. In DNA, the CDR3 is TGCAGTGCTAGGATGGCGGGGGGAGAGACCCAGTACTTC. This translates into CSARMAGGETQYF.

This clonotype was counted many times. The chain uses TRBV12-3 or TRBV12-4 and TRBJ1-3; D uncertain. V lost 8 bases and J 0 bases, leaving 11 bases between the germline ends. This CDR3 region has 14 residues. CDR3 nucleotide sequence: TGTGCCAGCCGTAGGCAAGGCTCTGGAAACACCATATATTTT. This sequence encodes CASRRQGSGNTIYF.

This clonotype was detected ten times or more. This chain links TRBV20-1 with TRBJ2-5; D is unresolved. Trimming pared 3 bases from V and 4 bases from J, leaving 15 bases between. Germline loops: CDR1 DFQATT, CDR2 SNEGSKA (reference sequence). The CDR3 spans 14 residues. In DNA form, the CDR3 reads TGCAGTGCTAGTCACACCGGCTCCAGAGAGACCCAGTACTTC. Amino acids: CSASHTGSRETQYF.

The sample holds a few counts of this clonotype. Germline is not matched at one junction end, which may reflect a read error. This chain uses TRBV20-1 with TRBJ2-2; the D gene is possibly TRBD2 (5 bases). Germline V CDR1 and CDR2: DFQATT, SNEGSKA (reference sequence). The CDR3 extends over 12 amino acids. Here the CDR3 DNA reads TGCAGTGCCTCCGGGTGGGCCGGGGAGTTGTTTTTT. Protein sequence: CSASGWAGELFF.

This clonotype has at least ten counts. The chain links TRBV27 to TRBJ2-7; tentatively, D is TRBD2 (6 bases). From germline, CDR1 is MNHEY and CDR2 SMNVEV (reference sequence). CDR3 length equals 14 residues. V lost 5 bases to trimming and J lost 2 bases, with 13 bases between them. In DNA form, the CDR3 reads TGTGCCAGCAGTCCGGGACTTCTAACCTACGAGCAGTACTTC. Encoded protein: CASSPGLLTYEQYF.

This clonotype has ten or more counts. The chain carries TRBV6-2 or TRBV6-3 and TRBJ1-1, with D possibly being TRBD1 (6 bases). CDR1 MNHEY and CDR2 SVGEGT come from the germline V gene. CDR3 length: 13 amino acids. V lost 0 bases and J lost 5, with 7 bases in between. CDR3 bases: TGTGCCAGCAGTTACTCGAGGGGGACTGAAGCTTTCTTT. As protein: CASSYSRGTEAFF.

This clonotype has more than one count but fewer than ten. The rearrangement links TRBV5-1 to TRBJ1-1; unclear D gene. Per the germline V gene, CDR1 is SGHRS and CDR2 is YFSETQ. The CDR3 is made up of 14 amino acids. Trimming removed 0 bases at V and 6 bases at J, with 12 bases between. In DNA, the CDR3 is TGCGCCAGCAGCTTGGAGAGAACTTTCGCTGAAGCTTTCTTT. This sequence encodes CASSLERTFAEAFF. The complete variable domain, with remaining parts taken from reference TRBV5-1 and TRBJ1-1, reads KAGVTQTPRYLIKTRGQQVTLSCSPISGHRSVSWYQQTPGQGLQFLFEYFSETQRNKGNFPGRFSGRQFSNSRSEMNVSTLELGDSALYLCASSLERTFAEAFFGQGTRLTVV.

J is TRBJ2-5 and V is TRBV5-1; TRBD2 aligns across 8 bases. Germline CDR1 is SGHRS and CDR2 is YFSETQ. The CDR3 consists of 15 residues. V gave up 1 base and J gave up 5 bases; unmatched junction bases: 7. CDR3 in DNA: TGCGCCAGCAGCTTGTGGGAGCGGGAGAGGGAGACCCAGTACTTC. Translating it yields CASSLWERERETQYF. The entire variable domain, with the rest obtained from reference TRBV5-1 and TRBJ2-5, is as follows: KAGVTQTPRYLIKTRGQQVTLSCSPISGHRSVSWYQQTPGQGLQFLFEYFSETQRNKGNFPGRFSGRQFSNSRSEMNVSTLELGDSALYLCASSLWERERETQYFGPGTRLLVL.

The V and J genes are TRBV7-3 and TRBJ2-7; D unresolved. Germline V lookup: CDR1 SGHTA, CDR2 FQGTGA. Trimming took 2 bases from V and 5 from J, leaving 7 bases between them. The CDR3 loop spans 12 amino acids. CDR3 loop: CASSLGMDEQYF. CDR3 nucleotide sequence: TGTGCCAGCAGCTTAGGAATGGACGAGCAGTACTTC.

At least ten counts were recorded for this clonotype. V gene TRBV6-1 combines with J gene TRBJ1-1; D ambiguous. CDR3 size: 14 residues. The V gene's germline CDR1 is MNHNS and CDR2 SASEGT. With 0 bases removed from V and 2 bases from J, the gap between germline ends came to 7 bases. The CDR3 here is CASSEAVINTEAFF. DNA of the CDR3: TGTGCCAGCAGTGAAGCGGTCATCAACACTGAAGCTTTCTTT.

This clonotype was picked up a small number of times. The gene calls are TRBV11-3 and TRBJ2-7, with 8 nucleotides matching TRBD1. CDR3 length: 14 residues. In germline, CDR1 is SGHNT, CDR2 YENEEA. The trim removed 5 bases at V and 3 bases at J, leaving 6 bases unmatched. CDR3 region: CASSPGGTGYEQYF. The CDR3 DNA reads TGTGCCAGCAGCCCAGGAGGGACAGGCTACGAGCAGTACTTC.